The 14 T cell receptor beta chains below come from one sample, sequenced in a study of blood T cell repertoires in COVID-19. Profiled with immunoSEQ multiplex PCR; TCRdb holds only in-frame clones, not every one. The sample holds some 110,000 clones, more than 85% seen once. The sequenced material came from peripheral blood. These receptors were obtained from a human donor in a cohort sampled during active COVID-19.

This chain links TRBV18 with TRBJ2-4; TRBD1 agrees at 11 bases. Losses at the gene ends were 6 bases for V and 3 bases for J; bases not matched to a gene: 16. This CDR3 comprises 19 residues. Looked up from germline, CDR1 is KGHSH and CDR2 is LQKENI. The CDR3 sequence: CASSLGGQGEVPDKNIQYF. The DNA for the CDR3 is TGTGCCAGCTCTCTCGGGGGACAGGGGGAAGTACCTGACAAAAACATTCAGTACTTC.

The chain carries TRBV7-3 and TRBJ2-3; perhaps TRBD1 as D (5 bases). Germline V CDR1 and CDR2: SGHTA, FQGTGA. V lost 0 bases and J lost 6, with 7 bases in between. CDR3 length: 13 amino acids. As DNA, the CDR3 is TGTGCCAGCAGCTTAACCAGGGCCGATACGCAGTATTTT. It yields the protein CASSLTRADTQYF.

CDR3 sequence: CAWRTSGADTQYF. The CDR3 DNA sequence: TGTGCCTGGAGAACTAGCGGGGCAGATACGCAGTATTTT. The chain employs TRBV30 and TRBJ2-3, with 10 bases identical to TRBD2. This CDR3 spans 13 amino acids. The germline V gene encodes CDR1 GTSNPN and CDR2 SVGIG (reference sequence). The trim removed 3 bases at V and 4 bases at J, leaving 1 base unmatched.

The V call is TRBV5-1, the J call TRBJ2-7; the match to TRBD1 covers 10 bases. The CDR3 loop spans 15 amino acids. In germline, CDR1 is SGHRS, CDR2 YFSETQ. The trim removed 0 bases at V and 3 bases at J, leaving 3 bases unmatched. The CDR3 nucleotides are TGCGCCAGCAGCTTGGTGGGACAGGGGATCTACGAGCAGTACTTC. Amino acids: CASSLVGQGIYEQYF.

The rearrangement links TRBV19 to TRBJ2-7, with 7 bases that match TRBD2. The length of the CDR3 is 13 residues. Germline V gives CDR1 LNHDA, CDR2 SQIVND (reference sequence). Trimming removed 3 bases from V and 5 bases from J; junction bases left unmatched: 4. The CDR3 DNA follows: TGTGCCAGTAGTATTTCTAGCGGAAACGAGCAGTACTTC. Translating it yields CASSISSGNEQYF.

The V gene is TRBV13, the J gene TRBJ2-3; D is perhaps TRBD2 (6 bases). Germline V gene lookup returns CDR1 PRHDT and CDR2 FYEKMQ (reference sequence). The CDR3 length is 21 residues. V lost 5 bases and J 0 bases, leaving 30 bases between the germline ends. CDR3 sequence (DNA): TGTGCCAGCAGCCCGGACTATTCAGGGTGGGGAGGCCTAATCAGCACAGATACGCAGTATTTT. This gives the protein CASSPDYSGWGGLISTDTQYF.

V is TRBV4-1 and J is TRBJ2-5; D might be TRBD2 (5 bases). Germline assignment: CDR1 MGHRA and CDR2 YSYEKL. The CDR3 contains 17 residues. Trimming took 2 bases from V and 4 from J, leaving 20 bases between them. Written as DNA, the CDR3 is TGCGCCAGCAGCCAACAGAGATCGGGAATCTCGGCAGAGACCCAGTACTTC. Translated, it gives CASSQQRSGISAETQYF.

This chain connects TRBV5-5 to TRBJ2-5, with unresolved D. This CDR3 has 14 amino acids. Germline CDR1 and CDR2: SGHKS and YYEKEE (reference sequence). V lost 0 bases and J 5 bases, leaving 11 bases between the germline ends. DNA of the CDR3: TGTGCCAGCAGCTTGGTTGGCCTCGGGGAGACCCAGTACTTC. Protein sequence: CASSLVGLGETQYF.

The DNA of the CDR3 is TGCGCCAGCAGCCACACGACAGGTGAAGCTTTCTTT. Protein product: CASSHTTGEAFF. The chain has TRBV4-1 and TRBJ1-1; maybe TRBD1 (6 bases). The germline V gene has CDR1 MGHRA and CDR2 YSYEKL. V lost 3 bases to trimming and J lost 7 bases, with 9 bases between them. CDR3 length: 12 amino acids.

The CDR3 loop is CASSLNQRSNEQFF. In DNA form, the CDR3 reads TGTGCCAGCAGCTTAAACCAGCGCAGCAATGAGCAGTTCTTC. The chain is built from TRBV13 and TRBJ2-1; D is unclear. CDR1 is PRHDT, CDR2 FYEKMQ, per germline (reference sequence). Deletions cut 2 bases from V and 6 bases from J, with 11 bases between. This CDR3 region has 14 residues.

This chain connects TRBV3-1 (or the pseudogene TRBV3-2) to TRBJ2-3; the match to TRBD2 covers 9 bases. V shed 4 bases and J 6 bases; nucleotides not matched to a gene: 14. This CDR3 has 17 amino acids. The germline gives CDR1 LGHDT, CDR2 YNNKEL (reference sequence). The CDR3 reads CASSLPTLAGASDTQYF. In DNA form, the CDR3 reads TGTGCCAGCAGCCTACCTACTTTAGCGGGAGCGTCTGATACGCAGTATTTT.

The rearrangement links TRBV10-3 to TRBJ1-4; D gene uncertain. Germline V gene sequence: CDR1 ENHRY, CDR2 SYGVKD. The CDR3 runs 14 residues. The germline V and J ends were trimmed by 1 base and 8 bases, with 11 bases remaining between them. The CDR3: CAISEFDSSEKLFF. DNA of the CDR3: TGTGCCATCAGTGAGTTCGATTCAAGCGAAAAACTGTTTTTT.

V is TRBV9 and J is TRBJ2-3; D perhaps matches TRBD1 (5 bases). The CDR3 covers 14 residues. The V end lost 1 base, the J end lost 5 bases, and 11 bases lay between the germline ends. The germline V gene has CDR1 SGDLS and CDR2 YYNGEE. In DNA, the CDR3 is TGTGCCAGCAGCGTAATAGGGGTCGAAGATACGCAGTATTTT. Amino acid sequence: CASSVIGVEDTQYF.

This rearrangement joins TRBV3-1 (or the pseudogene TRBV3-2) to TRBJ1-1; D call uncertain. Germline V lookup: CDR1 LGHDT, CDR2 YNNKEL (reference sequence). CDR3 size: 15 residues. Trimming stripped 2 bases from V and 1 base from J, with 11 bases between. The CDR3 protein is CASSQKRYANTEAFF. The CDR3 DNA follows: TGTGCCAGCAGCCAAAAGCGGTATGCGAACACTGAAGCTTTCTTT.